This T cell receptor beta chain originates from a study of blood T cell repertoires in COVID-19 (dated by TCRdb to about 2020). General notes on the study: The collaborator samples originated in the United States, Italy and Spain and spanned the acute and convalescent phases of COVID-19. The repertoires were released in a freely available public database meant as a resource for research on the immune response to SARS-CoV-2. Where HLA class I and class II types were available, the types were taken from metadata supplied by the sample provider, not from assay-based typing. A de-identified subject ID, COVID-19 status, age in years and sex were almost always included in the sample metadata. The samples were drawn from the first 160 participants of the ongoing ImmuneRACE study and from roughly 1,300 subjects provided by 6 global collaborators. Subjects who had been exposed to COVID-19, were actively infected with it, or had recovered from it provided the deeply sampled blood TCRbeta repertoires that made up the dataset. The material from the prospective study consisted of cDNA or gDNA derived from T cells, B-cell-depleted T cells, or PBMCs. The investigation overall reported the following: The amount of clinical and demographic metadata varied by source and participant and was provided uncurated.

About this clone itself: No cognate antigen has been identified for it. No clone much larger than this one lies a single base away; base qualities are absent.

One collaborating source in Seattle enrolled patients while the patients were actively infected and followed the patients over time throughout the course of disease. Collaborating institutions collected whole blood in K2EDTA tubes following their own protocols. For TCRbeta analysis, collaborators shipped samples in one of three forms: frozen whole blood, isolated PBMCs, or DNA extracted from either of those sample types. The immunoSEQ Assay, a bias-controlled multiplex PCR, was used to amplify TCRbeta CDR3 regions from genomic DNA. The paper's data handling went like this. Nucleated cell counts per sample were estimated from amplification of reference gene primers within the assay. Sequence reads were collapsed and filtered to measure the absolute abundance of every unique TCRbeta CDR3 rearrangement. For each sample, productive Simpson clonality was calculated by taking the square root of Simpson's diversity index across productive rearrangements. This immuneACCESS table, as held by TCRdb, lists in-frame sequences with V and J called but not all clones. Of the missing ones, under half trace to an unresolved V gene in checked studies; the others have no known cause. V, J and clone size were drawn from that table, and D and trimming were deduced from the DNA. In this sample the table shows 350,000 to 450,000 clones, about 89% of which occur a single time. The top ten clones comprise roughly 2% of the sample.

V and J are trimmed by 4 bases and 8 bases, and the gene matches miss 5 bases of the junction. There are 15 amino acids in the CDR3, from cysteine to phenylalanine inclusive. The only DNA kept is the CDR3, 45 bases in frame from the first base. CDR1 and CDR2 were assigned from the germline V gene as SGHRS and YFSETQ. The sequence is built from TRBV5-1 and TRBJ2-1; 14 nucleotides in the junction match TRBD2. Sequenced: peripheral blood. This TCR came from a woman aged 60 to 75 with COVID-19, enrolled during active disease. The CDR3 reads as follows: CASSGGTSGGHEQFF. The DNA sequence reads TGCGCCAGCAGCGGAGGGACTAGCGGGGGTCATGAGCAGTTCTTC.